The next 7 T cell receptor beta chains were all read from a single sample in a study of blood T cells in healthy people across ages (dated by TCRdb to 2015 to 2017). Library preparation used 5' RACE. The sequencer listed for this sample is Illumina HiSeq 2500. A second 7 to 11 cycle PCR used a sample-barcoded 5' primer and a J-beta primer mix. The public reads were quality trimmed at Q25 with fastp and then assembled into clones with MiXCR by TCRdb, keeping productive beta chains. Rows with one shared CDR3 protein collapse into an entry with the most common genes and DNA. For this sample the table gives about 1.4 million distinct CDR3 sequences, of which 45% to 70% were detected only once. 6.5% to 8.5% of the sample is in the top ten clones. The sequencing sample was made of blood. The receptor set was obtained from a man between 18 and 35 years old in good health.

The CDR3 loop reads CASSPDVQETQYF. As DNA, the CDR3 is TGCGCCAGCAGCCCGGACGTCCAAGAGACCCAGTACTTC. This rearrangement joins TRBV5-1 to TRBJ2-5; D not certain. The CDR3 is 13 residues long. The germline V and J ends were trimmed by 4 bases and 1 base, with 8 bases remaining between them. Germline V CDR1 and CDR2: SGHRS, YFSETQ.

The gene calls are TRBV6-2 or TRBV6-3 and TRBJ1-5; D is ambiguous. The germline V and J ends were trimmed by 2 bases and 1 base, with 15 bases remaining between them. Germline V gene lookup returns CDR1 MNHEY and CDR2 SVGEGT. The CDR3 has 17 amino acids. The CDR3 spells CASSYRKVGQSNQPQHF. The CDR3 DNA reads TGTGCCAGCAGTTACCGTAAAGTGGGCCAAAGCAATCAGCCCCAGCATTTT.

This clonotype appeared once. V and J are TRBV6-6 and TRBJ1-6; maybe TRBD1 (5 bases). Trimming took off 6 bases at V and 2 bases at J, with 17 bases between the two ends. The CDR3 has 17 residues. Germline V lookup: CDR1 MNHNY, CDR2 SVGAGI (reference sequence). CDR3 sequence reads: CASSSRAQGAYNSPLHF. As DNA, the CDR3 is TGTGCCAGCAGCTCCCGGGCCCAGGGCGCCTATAATTCACCCCTCCACTTT.

DNA of the CDR3: TGCGCCAGCAGCCAAGAACGCGAGGGTTTCTACGAGCAGTACTTC. It is translated as CASSQEREGFYEQYF. The chain uses TRBV4-1 and TRBJ2-7, with D perhaps TRBD2 (5 bases). V lost 0 bases and J 3 bases, leaving 12 bases between the germline ends. This CDR3 region has 15 residues. CDR1 is MGHRA, CDR2 YSYEKL, per germline.

The chain joins TRBV29-1 to TRBJ2-1, with 12 bases identical to TRBD1. The CDR3 runs 16 residues. CDR1 and CDR2 from the germline V gene are SQVTM and ANQGSEA. Trimming cost V 4 bases and J 3 bases; bases outside gene matches: 7. CDR3 DNA: TGCAGCGTTGCGGGCGGGACAGGGGGCTACTACAATGAGCAGTTCTTC. Translated: CSVAGGTGGYYNEQFF.

This sequence joins TRBV10-2 and TRBJ2-4, with a possible D match to TRBD1 (6 bases). In germline, CDR1 is WSHSY, CDR2 SAAADI. The ends were cut back, 6 bases at V and 15 bases at J, with 21 bases in the middle. The CDR3 is 13 residues long. CDR3 sequence (DNA): TGCGCCAGCAGGTCGCCGGGACAAGGGGGTCTGTACTTC. Protein sequence: CASRSPGQGGLYF.

The chain has TRBV27 and TRBJ2-7; 9 bases match TRBD2. Germline V gene lookup returns CDR1 MNHEY and CDR2 SMNVEV (reference sequence). The ends lost 4 bases at V and 7 bases at J; junction bases unmatched: 14. The CDR3 has 16 residues. CDR3 loop: CASSSYLTSGAGEQYF. In DNA, the CDR3 is TGTGCCAGCAGTTCCTACCTGACTAGCGGAGCCGGAGAGCAGTACTTC.